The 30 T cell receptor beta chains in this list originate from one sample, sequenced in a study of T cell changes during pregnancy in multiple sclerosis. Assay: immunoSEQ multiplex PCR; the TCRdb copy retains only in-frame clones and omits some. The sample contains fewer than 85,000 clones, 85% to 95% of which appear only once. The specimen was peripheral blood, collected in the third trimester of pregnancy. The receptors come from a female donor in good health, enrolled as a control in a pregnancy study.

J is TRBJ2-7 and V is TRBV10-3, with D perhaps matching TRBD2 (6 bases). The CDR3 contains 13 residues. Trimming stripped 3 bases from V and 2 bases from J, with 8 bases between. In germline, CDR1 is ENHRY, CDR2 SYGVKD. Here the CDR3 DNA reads TGTGCCATCAGTGACCCGGGGGCCTACGAGCAGTACTTC. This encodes CAISDPGAYEQYF.

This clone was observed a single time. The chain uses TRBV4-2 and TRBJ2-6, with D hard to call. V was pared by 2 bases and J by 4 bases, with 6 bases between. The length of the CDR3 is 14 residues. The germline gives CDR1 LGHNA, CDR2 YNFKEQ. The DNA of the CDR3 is TGTGCCAGCAGCCAAACCAGGGGGGCCAACGTCCTGACTTTC. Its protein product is CASSQTRGANVLTF.

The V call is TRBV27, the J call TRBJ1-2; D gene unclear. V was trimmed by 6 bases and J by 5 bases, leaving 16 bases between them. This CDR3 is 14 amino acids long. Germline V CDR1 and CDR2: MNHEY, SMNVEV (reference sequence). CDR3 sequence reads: CASRPGGPAYGYTF. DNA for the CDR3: TGTGCCAGCAGGCCCGGCGGGCCCGCTTATGGCTACACCTTC.

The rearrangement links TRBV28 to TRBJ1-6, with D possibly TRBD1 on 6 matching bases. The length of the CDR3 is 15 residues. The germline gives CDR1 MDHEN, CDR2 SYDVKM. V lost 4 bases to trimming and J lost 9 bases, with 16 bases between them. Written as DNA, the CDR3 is TGTGCCAGCAGTTCCTATCAGGGGTACGGTTCACCCCTCCACTTT. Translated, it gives CASSSYQGYGSPLHF.

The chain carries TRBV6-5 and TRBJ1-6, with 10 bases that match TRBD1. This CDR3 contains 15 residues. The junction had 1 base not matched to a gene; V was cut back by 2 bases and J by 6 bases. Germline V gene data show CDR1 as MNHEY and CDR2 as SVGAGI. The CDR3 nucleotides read TGTGCCAGCAGTTACGGGACAGGGGTTAATTCACCCCTCCACTTT. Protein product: CASSYGTGVNSPLHF.

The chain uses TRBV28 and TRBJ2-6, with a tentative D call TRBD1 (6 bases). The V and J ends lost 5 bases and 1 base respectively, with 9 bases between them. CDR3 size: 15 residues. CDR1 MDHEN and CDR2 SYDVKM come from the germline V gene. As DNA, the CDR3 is TGTGCCAGCAGTAACACAGGGTCTGGGGCCAACGTCCTGACTTTC. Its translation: CASSNTGSGANVLTF.

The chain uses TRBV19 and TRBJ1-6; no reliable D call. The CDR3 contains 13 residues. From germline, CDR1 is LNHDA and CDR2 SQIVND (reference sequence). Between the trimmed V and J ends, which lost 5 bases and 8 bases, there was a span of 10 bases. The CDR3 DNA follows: TGTGCCAGTAGTGGGAGGGCCGATTCACCCCTCCACTTT. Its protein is CASSGRADSPLHF.

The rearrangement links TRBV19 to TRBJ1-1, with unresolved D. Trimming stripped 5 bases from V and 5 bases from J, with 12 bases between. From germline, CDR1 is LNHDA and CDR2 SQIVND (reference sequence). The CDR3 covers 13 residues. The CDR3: CASSPGRRTEAFF. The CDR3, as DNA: TGTGCCAGTAGTCCCGGGAGACGGACTGAAGCTTTCTTT.

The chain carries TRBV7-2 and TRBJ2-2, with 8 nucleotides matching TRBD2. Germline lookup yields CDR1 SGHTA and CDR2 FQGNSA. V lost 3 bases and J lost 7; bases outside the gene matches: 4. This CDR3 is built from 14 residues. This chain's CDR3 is CASSFQREIGELFF. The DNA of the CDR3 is TGTGCCAGCAGCTTCCAGCGGGAGATCGGGGAGCTGTTTTTT.

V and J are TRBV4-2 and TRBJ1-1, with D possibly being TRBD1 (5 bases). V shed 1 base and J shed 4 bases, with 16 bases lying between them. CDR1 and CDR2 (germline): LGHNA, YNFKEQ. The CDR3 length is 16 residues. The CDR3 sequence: CASSQGPGGGGTEAFF. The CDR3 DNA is TGTGCCAGCAGCCAAGGACCAGGAGGCGGGGGCACTGAAGCTTTCTTT.

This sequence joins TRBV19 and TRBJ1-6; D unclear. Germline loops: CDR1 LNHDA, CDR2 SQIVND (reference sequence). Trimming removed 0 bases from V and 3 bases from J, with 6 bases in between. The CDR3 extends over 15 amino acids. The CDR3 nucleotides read TGTGCCAGTAGTATAGAAGCAGGCTATAATTCACCCCTCCACTTT. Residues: CASSIEAGYNSPLHF.

As DNA, the CDR3 is TGTGCCAGTAGTCAAACCCACCGGACTAGCGGGTCCGAGACCCAGTACTTC. It encodes CASSQTHRTSGSETQYF. J is TRBJ2-5 and V is TRBV19, with 11 bases lining up with TRBD2. V shed 5 bases and J 5 bases; nucleotides not matched to a gene: 13. Germline CDR1 and CDR2: LNHDA and SQIVND (reference sequence). CDR3 length: 17 residues.

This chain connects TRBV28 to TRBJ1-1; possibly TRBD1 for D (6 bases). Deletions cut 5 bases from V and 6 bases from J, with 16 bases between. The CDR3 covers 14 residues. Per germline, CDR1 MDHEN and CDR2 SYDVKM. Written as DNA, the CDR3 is TGTGCCAGCAGTCACGGGGGGGCGGGCGCTGAAGCTTTCTTT. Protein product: CASSHGGAGAEAFF.

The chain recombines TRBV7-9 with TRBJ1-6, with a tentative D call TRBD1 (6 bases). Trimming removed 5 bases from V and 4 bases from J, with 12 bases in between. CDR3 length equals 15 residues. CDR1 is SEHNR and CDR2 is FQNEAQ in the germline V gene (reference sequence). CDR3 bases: TGTGCCAGCAGCCCCCCTAGGGGGTATAATTCACCCCTCCACTTT. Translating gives CASSPPRGYNSPLHF.

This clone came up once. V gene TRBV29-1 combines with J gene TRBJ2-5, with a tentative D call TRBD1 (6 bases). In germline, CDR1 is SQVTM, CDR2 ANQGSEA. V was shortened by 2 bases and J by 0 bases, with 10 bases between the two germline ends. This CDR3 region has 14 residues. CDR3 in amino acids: CSVELGAYQETQYF. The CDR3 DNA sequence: TGCAGCGTTGAATTGGGGGCGTACCAAGAGACCCAGTACTTC.

The CDR3 sequence is CAWTGTSTDTQYF. The CDR3 DNA is TGTGCCTGGACCGGGACTAGCACAGATACGCAGTATTTT. The chain joins TRBV30 to TRBJ2-3, with D perhaps TRBD2 (6 bases). V lost 4 bases and J 0 bases, leaving 8 bases between the germline ends. CDR1 is GTSNPN, CDR2 SVGIG, per germline (reference sequence). The CDR3 is made up of 13 amino acids.

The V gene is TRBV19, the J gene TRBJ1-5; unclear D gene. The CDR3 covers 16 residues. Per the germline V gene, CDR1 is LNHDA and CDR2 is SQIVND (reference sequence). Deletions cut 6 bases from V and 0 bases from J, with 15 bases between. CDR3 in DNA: TGTGCCAGTAGAGAGATAGGACTGAATAGCAATCAGCCCCAGCATTTT. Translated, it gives CASREIGLNSNQPQHF.

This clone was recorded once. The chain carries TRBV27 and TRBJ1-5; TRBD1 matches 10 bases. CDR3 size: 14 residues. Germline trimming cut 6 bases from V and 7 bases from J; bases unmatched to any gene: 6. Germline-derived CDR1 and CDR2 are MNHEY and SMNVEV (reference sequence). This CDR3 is CASRRGTGAQPQHF. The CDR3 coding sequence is TGTGCCAGCAGAAGAGGGACAGGGGCCCAGCCCCAGCATTTT.

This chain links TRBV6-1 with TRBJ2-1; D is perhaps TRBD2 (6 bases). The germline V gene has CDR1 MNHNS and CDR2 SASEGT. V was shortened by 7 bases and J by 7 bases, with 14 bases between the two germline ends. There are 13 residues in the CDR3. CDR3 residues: CASKDGRMNEQFF. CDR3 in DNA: TGTGCCAGCAAGGACGGGAGAATGAATGAGCAGTTCTTC.

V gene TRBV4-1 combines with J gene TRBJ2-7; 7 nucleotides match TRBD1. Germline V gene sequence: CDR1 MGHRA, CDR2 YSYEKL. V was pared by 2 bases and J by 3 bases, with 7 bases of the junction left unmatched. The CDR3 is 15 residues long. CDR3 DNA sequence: TGCGCCAGCAGCCAACCGGGACAGACCCACTACGAGCAGTACTTC. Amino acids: CASSQPGQTHYEQYF.

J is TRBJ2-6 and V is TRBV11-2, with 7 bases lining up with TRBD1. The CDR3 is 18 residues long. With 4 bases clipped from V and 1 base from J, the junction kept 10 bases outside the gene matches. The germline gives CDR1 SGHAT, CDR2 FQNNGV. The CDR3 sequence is CASSSRDSSLSGANVLTF. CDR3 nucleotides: TGTGCCAGCAGCTCTCGGGACAGCTCTCTATCTGGGGCCAACGTCCTGACTTTC.

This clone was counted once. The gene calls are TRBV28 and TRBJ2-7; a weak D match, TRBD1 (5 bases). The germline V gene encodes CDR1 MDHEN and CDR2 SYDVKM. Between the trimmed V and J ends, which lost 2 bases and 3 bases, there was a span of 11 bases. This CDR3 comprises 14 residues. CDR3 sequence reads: CASSLMTANYEQYF. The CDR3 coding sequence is TGTGCCAGCAGTTTAATGACAGCAAACTACGAGCAGTACTTC. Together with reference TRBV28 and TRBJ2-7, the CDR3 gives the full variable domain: DVKVTQSSRYLVKRTGEKVFLECVQDMDHENMFWYRQDPGLGLRLIYFSYDVKMKEKGDIPEGYSVSREKKERFSLILESASTNQTSMYLCASSLMTANYEQYFGPGTRLTVT.

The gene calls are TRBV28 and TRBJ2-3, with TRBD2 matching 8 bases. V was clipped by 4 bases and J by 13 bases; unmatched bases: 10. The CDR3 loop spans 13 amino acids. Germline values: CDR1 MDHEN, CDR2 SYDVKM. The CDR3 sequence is CASSSLPGLDKYF. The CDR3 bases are TGTGCCAGCAGTTCATTACCGGGACTAGATAAGTATTTT.

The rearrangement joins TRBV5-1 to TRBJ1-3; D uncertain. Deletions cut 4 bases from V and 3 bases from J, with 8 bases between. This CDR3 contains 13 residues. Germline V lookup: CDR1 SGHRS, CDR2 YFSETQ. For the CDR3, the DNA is TGCGCCAGCAGCCGAGATAATGGAAACACCATATATTTT. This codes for CASSRDNGNTIYF.

The CDR3: CASSIMQGGKSEQYF. CDR3 sequence (DNA): TGTGCCAGTAGTATCATGCAGGGGGGCAAGAGTGAGCAGTACTTC. V usage is TRBV19 and J usage is TRBJ2-7; D perhaps matches TRBD1 (7 bases). The germline V gene has CDR1 LNHDA and CDR2 SQIVND (reference sequence). The length of the CDR3 is 15 residues. Trimming left V 3 bases short and J 7 bases short, with 19 bases between.

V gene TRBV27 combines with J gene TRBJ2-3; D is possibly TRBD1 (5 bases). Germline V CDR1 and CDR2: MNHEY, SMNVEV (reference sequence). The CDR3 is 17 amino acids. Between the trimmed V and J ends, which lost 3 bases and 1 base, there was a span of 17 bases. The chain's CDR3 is CASSFLLQGRGTDTQYF. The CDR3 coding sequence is TGTGCCAGCAGTTTCCTACTCCAGGGAAGGGGCACAGATACGCAGTATTTT.

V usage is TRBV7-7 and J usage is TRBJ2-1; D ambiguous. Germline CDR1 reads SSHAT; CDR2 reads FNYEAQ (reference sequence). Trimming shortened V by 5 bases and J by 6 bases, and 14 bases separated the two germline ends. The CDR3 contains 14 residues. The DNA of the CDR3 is TGTGCCAGCAGCCCCCGCCCCGGTTCCAATGAGCAGTTCTTC. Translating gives CASSPRPGSNEQFF.

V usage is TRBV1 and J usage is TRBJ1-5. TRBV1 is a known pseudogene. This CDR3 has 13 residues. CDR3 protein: CTSSRERRQPQHF. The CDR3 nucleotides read TGCACCAGCAGCCGGGAGAGGCGTCAGCCCCAGCATTTT.

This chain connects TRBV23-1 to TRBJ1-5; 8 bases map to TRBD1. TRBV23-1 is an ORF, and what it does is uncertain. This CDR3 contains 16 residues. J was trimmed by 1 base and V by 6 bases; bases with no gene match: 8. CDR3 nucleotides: TGCGCCAGCAGATCCCTCCGGGACAGGAGCAATCAGCCCCAGCATTTT. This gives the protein CASRSLRDRSNQPQHF.

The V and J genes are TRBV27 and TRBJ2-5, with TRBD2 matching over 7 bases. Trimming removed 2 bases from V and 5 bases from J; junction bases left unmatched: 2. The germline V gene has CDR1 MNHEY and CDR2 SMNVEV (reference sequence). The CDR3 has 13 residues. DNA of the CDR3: TGTGCCAGCAGTTTAGGGGGGGGTGAGACCCAGTACTTC. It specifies CASSLGGGETQYF.